Listed here are 17 T cell receptor beta chains from one sample, sequenced in a study of patients and donors after allogeneic stem cell transplantation. TCRdb independently ran MiXCR on the RT-PCR reads; one entry per CDR3 protein. The data hold approximately 31,000 distinct CDR3 sequences, with roughly a third observed a single time. Sequencing was carried out using blood, either unsorted or a sorted T cell fraction (not recorded which). These TCRs come from a human donor who was either an allogeneic HSCT recipient or a stem cell or donor lymphocyte infusion donor (not recorded which). It is not recorded whose cells these are; they may come from a transplant donor.

This chain links TRBV5-5 with TRBJ1-1, with 7 bases fitting TRBD1. This CDR3 is 15 amino acids long. Germline V gene lookup returns CDR1 SGHKS and CDR2 YYEKEE (reference sequence). J lost 3 bases, V lost 2 bases, and 7 bases had no gene match. The DNA of the CDR3 is TGTGCCAGCAGCTTCATAACAGGGGCGGACACTGAAGCTTTCTTT. Translating it yields CASSFITGADTEAFF.

This clonotype appeared many times. This sequence joins TRBV5-1 and TRBJ1-1; the D gene is possibly TRBD1 (5 bases). The length of the CDR3 is 16 residues. Germline V gives CDR1 SGHRS, CDR2 YFSETQ. V shed 0 bases and J shed 1 base, with 13 bases lying between them. The CDR3 nucleotides are TGCGCCAGCAGCTTGGCTGGTATTACAGGGAACACTGAAGCTTTCTTT. The encoded protein is CASSLAGITGNTEAFF.

The DNA for the CDR3 is TGCAGCGTTGACAGGGTCTCGTACAATGAGCAGTTCTTC. Residues: CSVDRVSYNEQFF. The gene calls are TRBV29-1 and TRBJ2-1, with D maybe TRBD1 (5 bases). This CDR3 has 13 amino acids. V was pared by 3 bases and J by 4 bases, with 10 bases between. The germline V gene encodes CDR1 SQVTM and CDR2 ANQGSEA.

V gene TRBV5-1 combines with J gene TRBJ2-1; 11 nucleotides match TRBD2. Trimming took 1 base from V and 6 from J; bases not matched to a gene: 9. Germline V CDR1 and CDR2: SGHRS, YFSETQ. The CDR3 totals 17 residues. CDR3 nucleotide sequence: TGCGCCAGCAGCTTGTCAATTAGACTAGCGGGACCCAATGAGCAGTTCTTC. It yields the protein CASSLSIRLAGPNEQFF.

In its sample, this clonotype was seen many times. V and J are TRBV5-1 and TRBJ2-5, with a weak D call TRBD2 (6 bases). The germline V gene encodes CDR1 SGHRS and CDR2 YFSETQ. The CDR3 is made up of 13 amino acids. The V end lost 3 bases, the J end lost 4 bases, and 10 bases lay between the germline ends. CDR3 sequence (DNA): TGCGCCAGCAGCTCGTCCGGGGGAGAGACCCAGTACTTC. Translating gives CASSSSGGETQYF.

The V call is TRBV4-3, the J call TRBJ2-7; TRBD1 might be the D (6 bases). V shed 4 bases and J shed 2 bases, with 18 bases lying between them. The CDR3 is made up of 16 amino acids. Germline values: CDR1 LGHNA, CDR2 YSLEER. The CDR3 region is CASSLTSGTTTYEQYF. CDR3 sequence (DNA): TGCGCCAGCAGCCTCACATCCGGGACAACGACCTACGAGCAGTACTTC.

This clonotype was seen at least ten times. The rearrangement joins TRBV7-9 to TRBJ1-2, with unresolved D. The V gene lost 5 bases and the J gene lost 2 bases, with 12 bases spanning the gap. The CDR3 covers 14 residues. Germline CDR1 is SEHNR and CDR2 is FQNEAQ (reference sequence). Written as DNA, the CDR3 is TGTGCCAGCAGCGATACTCGGAGAAACTATGGCTACACCTTC. As protein: CASSDTRRNYGYTF. Based on the CDR3 plus reference TRBV7-9 and TRBJ1-2, the full variable domain is DTGVSQNPRHKITKRGQNVTFRCDPISEHNRLYWYRQTLGQGPEFLTYFQNEAQLEKSRLLSDRFSAERPKGSFSTLEIQRTEQGDSAMYLCASSDTRRNYGYTFGSGTRLTVV.

This clonotype was counted between two and nine times. The chain uses TRBV18 and TRBJ1-5; D gene uncertain. The V gene lost 1 base and the J gene lost 2 bases, with 9 bases spanning the gap. There are 15 residues in the CDR3. Per germline, CDR1 KGHSH and CDR2 LQKENI. CDR3 region: CASSPQGEGNQPQHF. The CDR3 region has the DNA TGTGCCAGCTCACCACAAGGTGAAGGCAATCAGCCCCAGCATTTT.

This clonotype was recorded a few times. CDR3 region: CASSQGNGPAYTQYF. CDR3 bases: TGTGCCAGCAGCCAAGGAAATGGGCCCGCCTATACGCAGTATTTT. The chain uses TRBV3-1 and TRBJ2-3; D is unclear. Deletions cut 1 base from V and 7 bases from J, with 15 bases between. There are 15 residues in the CDR3. Germline CDR1 reads LGHDT; CDR2 reads YNNKEL (reference sequence).

V usage is TRBV4-1 and J usage is TRBJ2-5, with D maybe TRBD1 (5 bases). Between the trimmed V and J ends, which lost 0 bases and 3 bases, there was a span of 5 bases. The germline V gene has CDR1 MGHRA and CDR2 YSYEKL. The CDR3 has 13 amino acids. CDR3 coding DNA: TGCGCCAGCAGCCAAGACAGGGAAGAGACCCAGTACTTC. Translation gives CASSQDREETQYF.

The genes are TRBV24-1 and TRBJ2-1, with 9 bases lining up with TRBD2. This CDR3 is built from 20 residues. CDR1 and CDR2 (germline): KGHDR, SFDVKD. The trim removed 4 bases at V and 0 bases at J, leaving 15 bases unmatched. CDR3 sequence (DNA): TGTGCCACCAGTGACCGGACTAGCGACTTCCCGCGGAGCTCCTACAATGAGCAGTTCTTC. It encodes CATSDRTSDFPRSSYNEQFF.

The genes are TRBV24-1 and TRBJ2-7; weak D call: TRBD1 (5 bases). Germline V lookup: CDR1 KGHDR, CDR2 SFDVKD. Trimming took 4 bases from V and 2 from J, leaving 8 bases between them. There are 13 residues in the CDR3. The CDR3 DNA sequence: TGTGCCACCAGTGAGGCAGGGCCCTACGAGCAGTACTTC. Translation: CATSEAGPYEQYF.

This clonotype has a handful of counts. This rearrangement joins TRBV6-6 to TRBJ1-1; D ambiguous. The CDR3 totals 15 residues. Germline CDR1 and CDR2: MNHNY and SVGAGI (reference sequence). V lost 0 bases and J 4 bases, leaving 12 bases between the germline ends. The CDR3 DNA reads TGTGCCAGCAGTTACTCGGGCTACCCGTCCACTGAAGCTTTCTTT. It specifies CASSYSGYPSTEAFF.

The gene calls are TRBV7-8 and TRBJ1-2; 8 nucleotides align to TRBD1. The CDR3 covers 14 residues. The V gene's germline CDR1 is SGHVS and CDR2 FQNEAQ. The V segment lost 2 bases and the J segment 7 bases; nucleotides outside the gene matches: 6. CDR3 bases: TGTGCCAGCAGCTTACGGACAGGGTTTGTTGGCTACACCTTC. Encoded protein: CASSLRTGFVGYTF.

This clonotype was counted only a few times. The chain has TRBV28 and TRBJ2-7; D is perhaps TRBD2 (6 bases). The germline V gene encodes CDR1 MDHEN and CDR2 SYDVKM. Trimming took 5 bases from V and 3 from J, leaving 14 bases between them. The CDR3 runs 14 residues. DNA of the CDR3: TGTGCCAGCAGTCACGGGGGAAGAGGCTACGAGCAGTACGTC. Its protein is CASSHGGRGYEQYV.

The rearrangement uses TRBV12-3 or TRBV12-4 and TRBJ1-1; D remains ambiguous. This CDR3 comprises 11 residues. The V end lost 6 bases, the J end lost 4 bases, and 6 bases lay between the germline ends. The DNA for the CDR3 is TGTGCCAGCAGCCAACGCACTGAAGCTTTCTTT. This sequence encodes CASSQRTEAFF.

This clonotype was counted many times. This chain links TRBV7-2 with TRBJ1-5, with 8 bases matching TRBD1. The junction had 12 bases not matched to a gene; V was cut back by 5 bases and J by 9 bases. The CDR3 loop spans 15 amino acids. Per the germline V gene, CDR1 is SGHTA and CDR2 is FQGNSA. The CDR3 coding sequence is TGTGCCAGCAGCCCAGGGACAGGCCACCTTTGGCCCCAGCATTTT. Residues: CASSPGTGHLWPQHF.